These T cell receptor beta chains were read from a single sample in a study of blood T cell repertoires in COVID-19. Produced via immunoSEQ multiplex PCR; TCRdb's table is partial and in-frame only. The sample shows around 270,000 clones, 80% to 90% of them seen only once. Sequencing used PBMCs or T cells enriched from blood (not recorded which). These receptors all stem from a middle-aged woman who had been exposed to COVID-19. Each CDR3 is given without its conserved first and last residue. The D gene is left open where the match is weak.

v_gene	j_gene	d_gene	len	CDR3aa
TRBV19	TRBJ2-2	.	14	ASSGQSGRNTGELF
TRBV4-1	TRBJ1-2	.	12	ASSQVREDYGYT
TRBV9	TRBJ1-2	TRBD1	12	ASSTSGTGTGYT
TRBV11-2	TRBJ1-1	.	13	ASSLFGGGNTEAF
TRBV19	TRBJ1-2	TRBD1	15	ASSFSTGAIVNYGYT
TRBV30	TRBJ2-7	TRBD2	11	AWRMTSGYEQY
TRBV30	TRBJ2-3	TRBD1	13	AWSVGEGGADTQY
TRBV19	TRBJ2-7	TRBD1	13	ASSARGQPSYEQY
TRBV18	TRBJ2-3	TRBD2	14	ASSPPSGGGTDTQY
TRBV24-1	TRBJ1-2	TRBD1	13	ATSDSRGTDYGYT
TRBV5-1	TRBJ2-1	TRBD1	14	ASSATGTGGRNEQF
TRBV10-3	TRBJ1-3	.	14	AISERGQLSGNTIY
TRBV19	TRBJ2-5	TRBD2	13	ASSMPGGLQKTQY
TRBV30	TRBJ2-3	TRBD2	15	AWPRLAGGLYTDTQY
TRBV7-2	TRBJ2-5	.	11	ASSLTSSETQY
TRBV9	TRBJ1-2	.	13	ASSGSPKTGYGYT
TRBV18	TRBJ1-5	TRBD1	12	ASSPDRAGQPQH
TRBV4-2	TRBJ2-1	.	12	ASSQSTLGKEVF
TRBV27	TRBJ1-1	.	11	ASSLSGYTEAF
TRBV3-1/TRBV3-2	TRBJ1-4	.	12	ASSQGGSAAKLF
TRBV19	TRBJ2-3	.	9	ATRETDTQY
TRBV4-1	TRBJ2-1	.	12	ASSQDFGGREQF
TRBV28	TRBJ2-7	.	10	ASTEGGRTWH
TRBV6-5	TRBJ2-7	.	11	ASSYATGHEQY
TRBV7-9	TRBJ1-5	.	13	ASSLSLRGYQPQH
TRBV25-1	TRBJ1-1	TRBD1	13	ASSDLTGLDTEAF